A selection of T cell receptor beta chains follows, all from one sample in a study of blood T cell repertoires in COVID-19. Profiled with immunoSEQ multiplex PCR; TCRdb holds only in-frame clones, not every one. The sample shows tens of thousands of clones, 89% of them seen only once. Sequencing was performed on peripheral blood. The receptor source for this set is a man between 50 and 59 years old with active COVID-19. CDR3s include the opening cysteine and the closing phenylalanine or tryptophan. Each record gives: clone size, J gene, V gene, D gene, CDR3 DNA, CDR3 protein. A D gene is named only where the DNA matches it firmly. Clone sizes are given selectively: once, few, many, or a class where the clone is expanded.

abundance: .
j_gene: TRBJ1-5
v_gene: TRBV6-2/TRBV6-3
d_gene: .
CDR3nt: TGTGCCAGCAGTTTAGCGTGGGGTCAGCCCCAGCATTTT
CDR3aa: CASSLAWGQPQHF

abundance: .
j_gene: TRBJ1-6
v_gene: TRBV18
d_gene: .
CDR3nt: TGTGCCAGCTCACCAAACAGCCAAAATTCACCCCTCCACTTT
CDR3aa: CASSPNSQNSPLHF

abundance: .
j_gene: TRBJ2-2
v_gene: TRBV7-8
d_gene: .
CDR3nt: TGTGCCAGCAGCTCACAGGGAATTGGGACCGGGGAGCTGTTTTTT
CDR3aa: CASSSQGIGTGELFF

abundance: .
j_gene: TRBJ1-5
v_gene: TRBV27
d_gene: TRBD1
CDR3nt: TGTGCCAGCAGCCCGGGACAGAACAATCAGCCCCAGCATTTT
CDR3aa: CASSPGQNNQPQHF

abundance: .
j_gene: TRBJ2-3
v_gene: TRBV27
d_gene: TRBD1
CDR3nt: TGTGCCAGCAGTTTCCACAGGGGAGGCACAGATACGCAGTATTTT
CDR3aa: CASSFHRGGTDTQYF

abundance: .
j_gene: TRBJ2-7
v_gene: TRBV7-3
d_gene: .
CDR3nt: TGTGCCAGCAGCTTAACGGGAGATAACGAGCAGTACTTC
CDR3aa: CASSLTGDNEQYF

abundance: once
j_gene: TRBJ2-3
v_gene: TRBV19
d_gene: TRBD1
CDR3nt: TGTGCCAGTAGCCAGGGGGCTGGAGTAGATACGCAGTATTTT
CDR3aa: CASSQGAGVDTQYF

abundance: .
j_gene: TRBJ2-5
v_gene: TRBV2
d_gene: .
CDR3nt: TGTGCCAGCAGAATGGACTCCCAAGAGACCCAGTACTTC
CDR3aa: CASRMDSQETQYF

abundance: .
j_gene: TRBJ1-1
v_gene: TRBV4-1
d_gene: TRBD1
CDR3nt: TGCGCCAGCAGCCAAGATGGTGACAGGGGAAACACTGAAGCTTTCTTT
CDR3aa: CASSQDGDRGNTEAFF

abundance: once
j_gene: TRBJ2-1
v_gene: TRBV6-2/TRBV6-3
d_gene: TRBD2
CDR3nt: TGTGCCAGCAGTTACGTGAGCCAAAGCGGGAGACGATCCTACAATGAGCAGTTCTTC
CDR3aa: CASSYVSQSGRRSYNEQFF

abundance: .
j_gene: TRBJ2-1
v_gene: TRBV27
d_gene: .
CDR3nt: TGTGCCAGCAGCCCGCGGGGGACACTTTACAATGAGCAGTTCTTC
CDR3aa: CASSPRGTLYNEQFF

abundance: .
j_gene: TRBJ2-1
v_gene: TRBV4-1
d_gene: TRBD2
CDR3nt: TGCGCCAGCAGCCATCCATCCCCCGGGACTAGCGGGACCTCCTACAATGAGCAGTTCTTC
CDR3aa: CASSHPSPGTSGTSYNEQFF